The 12 T cell receptor beta chains listed next were all sequenced from one sample in a study of HIV-infected patients and healthy controls. TCRdb itself ran the 5' RACE reads through MiXCR, one entry per CDR3 protein. This table holds roughly 70,000 distinct CDR3 sequences, about 17% found once. Material for sequencing was CD4+ T cells from blood. The receptors come from a human donor in good health.

This clonotype has more than one count but fewer than ten. The rearrangement uses TRBV7-9 and TRBJ2-7, with D maybe TRBD1 (6 bases). The CDR3 length is 12 residues. Germline V gene data show CDR1 as SEHNR and CDR2 as FQNEAQ (reference sequence). Trimming removed 1 base at V and 5 bases at J, with 6 bases between. The CDR3 is CASSLGGHEQYF. The CDR3 coding sequence is TGTGCCAGCAGCTTAGGGGGGCACGAGCAGTACTTC.

This clonotype has a handful of counts. The rearrangement uses TRBV3-1 and TRBJ2-5; TRBD2 agrees at 7 bases. V gave up 0 bases and J gave up 3 bases; unmatched junction bases: 4. Germline V gene lookup returns CDR1 LGHDT and CDR2 YNNKEL (reference sequence). This CDR3 is built from 15 residues. CDR3 coding DNA: TGTGCCAGCAGCCAAGATCTAAGCGGGAAAGAGACCCAGTACTTC. It translates to CASSQDLSGKETQYF.

At least ten counts were recorded for this clonotype. This chain links TRBV12-3 or TRBV12-4 with TRBJ1-1; D unclear. The CDR3 runs to 10 residues. V lost 2 bases to trimming and J lost 11 bases, with 6 bases between them. CDR3: CASSLSAAFF. The DNA for the CDR3 is TGTGCCAGCAGTTTATCTGCGGCTTTCTTT.

The gene calls are TRBV20-1 and TRBJ2-1; TRBD2 agrees at 8 bases. Germline CDR1 reads DFQATT; CDR2 reads SNEGSKA (reference sequence). This CDR3 region has 17 residues. V dropped 1 base and J dropped 0; count of bases not matched to a gene: 8. The CDR3 region has the DNA TGCAGTGCTAGAGGCTTTCAGCGGGGGAGCTCCTACAATGAGCAGTTCTTC. Its protein product is CSARGFQRGSSYNEQFF.

This clonotype was seen ten or more times. This chain connects TRBV12-3 or TRBV12-4 to TRBJ2-5, with D unclear. Trimming took 6 bases from V and 4 from J, leaving 6 bases between them. The CDR3 loop spans 11 amino acids. As DNA, the CDR3 is TGTGCCAGCAGGCTATTAGAGACCCAGTACTTC. Translated, it gives CASRLLETQYF.

This clonotype was seen more than once but under ten times. In DNA form, the CDR3 reads TGCAGTGCTAGAGATCGCAGCCTAGGCCTGAATGAAAAACTGTTTTTT. Amino acid sequence: CSARDRSLGLNEKLFF. V gene TRBV20-1 combines with J gene TRBJ1-4; no firm D call. This CDR3 is 16 amino acids long. Germline V CDR1 and CDR2: DFQATT, SNEGSKA (reference sequence). The ends were cut back, 0 bases at V and 5 bases at J, with 16 bases in the middle.

This clonotype was recorded at least ten times. The genes are TRBV7-2 and TRBJ2-1; D is tentatively TRBD1 or TRBD2 (5 bases each). The CDR3 covers 13 residues. Trimming stripped 4 bases from V and 7 bases from J, with 11 bases between. Per the germline V gene, CDR1 is SGHTA and CDR2 is FQGNSA. The CDR3 region is CASSYGTGNEQFF. Here the CDR3 DNA reads TGTGCCAGCAGCTATGGGACGGGGAATGAGCAGTTCTTC.

This chain uses TRBV24-1 with TRBJ2-1; perhaps D is TRBD1 or TRBD2 (6 bases each). The CDR3 totals 14 residues. CDR1 and CDR2 from the germline V gene are KGHDR and SFDVKD. Trimming pared 3 bases from V and 10 bases from J, leaving 15 bases between. The CDR3 DNA follows: TGTGCCACCAGTGATGATTGGGGGGCAAGGGAGCAGTTCTTC. Amino acids: CATSDDWGAREQFF.

The chain uses TRBV19 and TRBJ2-7; tentatively, D is TRBD1 (6 bases). V was cut by 4 bases and J by 3 bases, with 13 bases left in between. Germline lookup yields CDR1 LNHDA and CDR2 SQIVND (reference sequence). This CDR3 contains 14 residues. CDR3 in amino acids: CASSKWTDNYEQYF. CDR3 bases: TGTGCCAGTAGTAAGTGGACAGATAACTACGAGCAGTACTTC.

This clonotype was counted a few times. The chain joins TRBV3-1 to TRBJ2-2; tentative D call: TRBD1 (6 bases). Germline lookup yields CDR1 LGHDT and CDR2 YNNKEL (reference sequence). V lost 6 bases and J 4 bases, leaving 9 bases between the germline ends. This CDR3 comprises 13 residues. Written as DNA, the CDR3 is TGTGCCAGCAGATCACAGGGCACCGGGGAGCTGTTTTTT. This encodes CASRSQGTGELFF.

This clonotype has at least ten counts. The V gene is TRBV7-3, the J gene TRBJ2-7, with 10 positions matching TRBD1. Germline CDR1 is SGHTA and CDR2 is FQGTGA. After removal of 3 bases from V and 5 bases from J, the junction contained 7 bases not matched to a gene. This CDR3 has 15 amino acids. Here the CDR3 reads CASSLTGGGRDEQYF. The CDR3 nucleotides are TGTGCCAGCAGCTTGACAGGGGGCGGCAGAGACGAGCAGTACTTC.

CDR3 sequence: CASSLGAGSNYGYTF. The CDR3 nucleotides are TGTGCCAGCAGCTTAGGTGCAGGATCTAACTATGGCTACACCTTC. This chain links TRBV7-2 with TRBJ1-2; D is ambiguous. V lost 1 base, J lost 0 bases, and 9 bases lay in between. Germline assignment: CDR1 SGHTA and CDR2 FQGNSA. CDR3 length equals 15 residues.